A single sample gave rise to the 24 T cell receptor beta chains below, sequenced in a study of cytomegalovirus exposure and HLA in healthy donors. Vbeta (60) and Jbeta (13) primers were used in the PCR. Here immunoSEQ multiplex PCR was the method, and the copy in TCRdb shows in-frame clones only, minus some. The sample holds about 150,000 clones, under 90% seen once. Material: PBMCs. These receptors all come from a man aged 25 to 45 in good health and CMV-seropositive.

This clone was recorded a few times. This specimen includes other DNA sequences encoding the same CDR3. The CDR3 bases are TGTGCCAGTAGTTCATCCGGGCAAGAGACCCAGTACTTC. Translation: CASSSSGQETQYF. V gene TRBV19 combines with J gene TRBJ2-5, with D unresolved. The CDR3 is made up of 13 amino acids. Germline V gene data show CDR1 as LNHDA and CDR2 as SQIVND (reference sequence). V was shortened by 5 bases and J by 2 bases, with 9 bases between the two germline ends.

This clone was observed a single time. This rearrangement joins TRBV11-2 to TRBJ2-7; 8 nucleotides agree with TRBD1. The CDR3 covers 14 residues. Germline V lookup: CDR1 SGHAT, CDR2 FQNNGV. J was trimmed by 5 bases and V by 6 bases; bases with no gene match: 9. CDR3 region: CASSNDRGGNEQYF. CDR3 DNA: TGTGCCAGCAGTAACGACAGGGGAGGCAACGAGCAGTACTTC.

The J gene is TRBJ2-5, the V gene TRBV2, with a weak D call TRBD2 (5 bases). V was pared by 7 bases and J by 4 bases, with 13 bases between. This CDR3 spans 13 amino acids. Per the germline V gene, CDR1 is SNHLY and CDR2 is FYNNEI. CDR3 sequence reads: CASTSGDRETQYF. The CDR3 region has the DNA TGTGCCAGCACCTCCGGGGATCGAGAGACCCAGTACTTC.

The rearrangement joins TRBV18 to TRBJ1-2; D possibly corresponds to TRBD1 (6 bases). Germline CDR1 is KGHSH and CDR2 is LQKENI. This CDR3 spans 14 amino acids. Trimming took off 2 bases at V and 2 bases at J, with 9 bases between the two ends. CDR3 region: CASSPSDSNYGYTF. In DNA, the CDR3 is TGTGCCAGCTCACCATCGGACAGCAACTATGGCTACACCTTC.

This sequence joins TRBV5-1 and TRBJ2-7, with 7 nucleotides matching TRBD1. This CDR3 has 14 residues. Germline trimming cut 5 bases from V and 0 bases from J; bases unmatched to any gene: 5. Looked up from germline, CDR1 is SGHRS and CDR2 is YFSETQ. CDR3 in DNA: TGCGCCAGCAGGGACAGGCAAAGCTCCTACGAGCAGTACTTC. Its protein product is CASRDRQSSYEQYF.

V and J are TRBV28 and TRBJ1-4; 10 bases map to TRBD1. V was pared by 6 bases and J by 0 bases, with 7 bases of the junction left unmatched. The CDR3 is 17 amino acids. Germline V gene lookup returns CDR1 MDHEN and CDR2 SYDVKM. The CDR3 DNA sequence: TGTGCCAGCAGCCTTCCCGGACAGGGGGCAACTAATGAAAAACTGTTTTTT. Residues: CASSLPGQGATNEKLFF.

This chain connects TRBV9 to TRBJ2-5; 8 nucleotides agree with TRBD2. The J segment lost 7 bases and the V segment lost 1 base, leaving 12 bases of the junction unmatched. Per the germline V gene, CDR1 is SGDLS and CDR2 is YYNGEE. This CDR3 comprises 16 residues. The DNA of the CDR3 is TGTGCCAGCAGCGTACGTTCCGGGGGGGTCTCAGCGACCCAGTACTTC. It codes for CASSVRSGGVSATQYF.

The J gene is TRBJ2-1, the V gene TRBV7-4; 7 bases align to TRBD2. Trimming cost V 4 bases and J 4 bases; bases outside gene matches: 22. The CDR3 runs to 20 residues. From germline, CDR1 is SGHVT and CDR2 SQSDAQ. CDR3 loop: CASSSVSGIVGTRGYNEQFF. In nucleotides, the CDR3 is TGTGCCAGCAGCTCCGTAAGCGGGATTGTCGGTACCCGCGGTTACAATGAGCAGTTCTTC.

The gene calls are TRBV21-1 and TRBJ2-7; the table's D call, TRBD1, was not checked against the DNA. TRBV21-1 is shown as a pseudogene. The CDR3 consists of 15 residues. The CDR3: CASSTGDRESYEQYF. Here the CDR3 DNA reads TGTGCCAGCAGCACGGGGGACAGGGAATCCTACGAGCAGTACTTC.

The chain uses TRBV28 and TRBJ1-2; D might be TRBD1 (5 bases). The germline V gene encodes CDR1 MDHEN and CDR2 SYDVKM. Trimming stripped 3 bases from V and 7 bases from J, with 6 bases between. The CDR3 extends over 11 amino acids. The CDR3 protein is CASSLGGGYTF. DNA of the CDR3: TGTGCCAGCAGTTTGGGGGGTGGCTACACCTTC.

The chain combines TRBV2 with TRBJ1-4; tentative D call: TRBD1 (6 bases). V was trimmed by 4 bases and J by 1 base, leaving 13 bases between them. CDR1 and CDR2 (germline): SNHLY, FYNNEI. The CDR3 totals 16 residues. The CDR3 region is CASSVTPGVTNEKLFF. The CDR3 DNA is TGTGCCAGCAGTGTAACGCCAGGGGTAACTAATGAAAAACTGTTTTTT.

The chain combines TRBV29-1 with TRBJ1-2; D might be TRBD1 (5 bases). Germline CDR1 is SQVTM and CDR2 is ANQGSEA. V was clipped by 4 bases and J by 6 bases, with 9 bases between them. The CDR3 has 11 amino acids. DNA for the CDR3: TGCAGCGTTGCCCGACAGAATGGCTACACCTTC. Translated, it gives CSVARQNGYTF.

In DNA form, the CDR3 reads TGCGCCAGCAGCTTGGGCGGCAGTACCCCCTCCACAGATACGCAGTATTTT. Encoded protein: CASSLGGSTPSTDTQYF. The J gene is TRBJ2-3, the V gene TRBV5-1; D ambiguous. The CDR3 loop spans 17 amino acids. The germline V and J ends were trimmed by 0 bases and 2 bases, with 16 bases remaining between them. Germline V CDR1 and CDR2: SGHRS, YFSETQ.

The chain recombines TRBV19 with TRBJ2-1; the match to TRBD1 covers 9 bases. Losses at the gene ends were 1 base for V and 6 bases for J; bases not matched to a gene: 1. From germline, CDR1 is LNHDA and CDR2 SQIVND (reference sequence). This CDR3 is 14 amino acids long. This CDR3 reads CASSIGDRANEQFF. CDR3 in DNA: TGTGCCAGTAGTATAGGGGACAGGGCCAATGAGCAGTTCTTC.

The chain combines TRBV30 with TRBJ2-2; D call uncertain. The germline V and J ends were trimmed by 4 bases and 7 bases, with 13 bases remaining between them. The CDR3 has 13 amino acids. Germline values: CDR1 GTSNPN, CDR2 SVGIG (reference sequence). CDR3 protein: CAWISSEIGELFF. CDR3 DNA sequence: TGTGCCTGGATATCTAGTGAAATCGGGGAGCTGTTTTTT.

This clone was recorded a few times. The CDR3 DNA reads as TGTGCCAGCAGCTTGGTTGGCGGGGTTGGCGGGAGAACAGATACGCAGTATTTT. Translation gives CASSLVGGVGGRTDTQYF. The chain recombines TRBV5-6 with TRBJ2-3; 7 bases line up with TRBD2. With V trimmed by 0 bases and J by 3 bases, 13 bases remained unmatched. Germline V gene sequence: CDR1 SGHDT, CDR2 YYEEEE. The CDR3 runs 18 residues.

This sequence joins TRBV10-3 and TRBJ2-7; 12 bases are a match to TRBD1. Germline loops: CDR1 ENHRY, CDR2 SYGVKD. There are 13 residues in the CDR3. Trimming at V came to 10 bases and at J to 2 bases, leaving 3 bases not matched to a gene. CDR3 loop: CATRDRGPYEQYF. The CDR3 DNA reads as TGTGCCACCCGGGACAGGGGGCCCTACGAGCAGTACTTC.

The chain joins TRBV7-8 to TRBJ2-7, with D maybe TRBD2 (5 bases). Germline V gene lookup returns CDR1 SGHVS and CDR2 FQNEAQ. The CDR3 is made up of 13 amino acids. V was cut by 1 base and J by 7 bases, with 11 bases left in between. CDR3 sequence: CASSLVVRGEQYF. CDR3 nucleotide sequence: TGTGCCAGCAGCTTAGTGGTTCGGGGAGAGCAGTACTTC.

This clone was detected only a few times. The V and J genes are TRBV7-8 and TRBJ2-7, with 8 bases aligning to TRBD2. The length of the CDR3 is 19 residues. The trim removed 1 base at V and 2 bases at J, leaving 16 bases unmatched. CDR1 and CDR2 from the germline V gene are SGHVS and FQNEAQ. The CDR3 is CASSLERRYSGSGTYEQYF. CDR3 nucleotides: TGTGCCAGCAGCTTAGAGCGCCGGTACAGCGGGAGTGGTACCTACGAGCAGTACTTC.

In DNA, the CDR3 is TGTGCCAGCAGCTTAAAGGCGGGGTTCACAGATACGCAGTATTTT. Protein sequence: CASSLKAGFTDTQYF. V usage is TRBV7-3 and J usage is TRBJ2-3; perhaps TRBD2 as D (6 bases). V lost 1 base and J lost 2, with 10 bases in between. Germline V gene lookup returns CDR1 SGHTA and CDR2 FQGTGA. The CDR3 totals 15 residues.

The chain combines TRBV27 with TRBJ1-5; the D gene is possibly TRBD1 (5 bases). In germline, CDR1 is MNHEY, CDR2 SMNVEV (reference sequence). V was clipped by 6 bases and J by 4 bases, with 16 bases between them. There are 15 residues in the CDR3. The CDR3 bases are TGTGCCAGCAGACCATGGGGGGTTCCTAATCAGCCCCAGCATTTT. Translation: CASRPWGVPNQPQHF.

This clone was counted only a few times. The chain employs TRBV5-4 and TRBJ2-7; 13 bases align to TRBD2. This CDR3 spans 15 amino acids. Germline loops: CDR1 SGHNT, CDR2 YYREEE (reference sequence). V shed 4 bases and J 6 bases; nucleotides not matched to a gene: 7. The CDR3 region is CASSPGLAGASEQYF. CDR3 in DNA: TGTGCCAGCAGCCCAGGACTAGCGGGAGCCTCCGAGCAGTACTTC.

The CDR3 coding sequence is TGTGCCAGCAGCGTAGGGCAGGGGGTTGGTAATGAAAAACTGTTTTTT. Protein product: CASSVGQGVGNEKLFF. This sequence joins TRBV9 and TRBJ1-4; 7 nucleotides match TRBD1. The CDR3 spans 16 residues. Germline CDR1 is SGDLS and CDR2 is YYNGEE. V was clipped by 0 bases and J by 4 bases; unmatched bases: 6.

This chain links TRBV6-5 with TRBJ2-2; 7 nucleotides agree with TRBD1. With V trimmed by 4 bases and J by 6 bases, 5 bases remained unmatched. CDR3 length equals 14 residues. In germline, CDR1 is MNHEY, CDR2 SVGAGI. The CDR3 sequence: CASSFDRAAGELFF. The CDR3 DNA sequence: TGTGCCAGCAGTTTCGACAGGGCGGCCGGGGAGCTGTTTTTT.